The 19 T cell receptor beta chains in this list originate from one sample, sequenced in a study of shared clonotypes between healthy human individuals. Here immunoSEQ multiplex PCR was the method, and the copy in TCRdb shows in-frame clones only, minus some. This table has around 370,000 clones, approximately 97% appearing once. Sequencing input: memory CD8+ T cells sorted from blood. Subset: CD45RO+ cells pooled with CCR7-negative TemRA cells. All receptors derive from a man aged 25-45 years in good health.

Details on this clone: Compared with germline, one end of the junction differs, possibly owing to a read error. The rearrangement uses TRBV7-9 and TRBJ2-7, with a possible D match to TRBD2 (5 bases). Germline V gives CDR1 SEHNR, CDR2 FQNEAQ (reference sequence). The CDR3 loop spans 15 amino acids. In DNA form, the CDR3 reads TGTGTCAGCAGCTTAGAGGGCAGGCTAAAGTACGAGCAGTACTTC. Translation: CVSSLEGRLKYEQYF.

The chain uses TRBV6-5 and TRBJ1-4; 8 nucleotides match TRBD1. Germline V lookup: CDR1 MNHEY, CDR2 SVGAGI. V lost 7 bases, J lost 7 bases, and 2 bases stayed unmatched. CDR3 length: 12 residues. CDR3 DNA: TGTGCCAGCAAGACAGGGGTTGAAAAACTGTTTTTT. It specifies CASKTGVEKLFF.

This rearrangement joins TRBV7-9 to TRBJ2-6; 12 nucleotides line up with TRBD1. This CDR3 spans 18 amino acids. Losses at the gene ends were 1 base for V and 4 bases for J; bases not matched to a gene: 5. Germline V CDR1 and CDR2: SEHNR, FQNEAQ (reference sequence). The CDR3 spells CASSLGRDRGPGANVLTF. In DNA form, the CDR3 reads TGTGCCAGCAGCTTAGGCCGGGACAGGGGGCCCGGGGCCAACGTCCTGACTTTC.

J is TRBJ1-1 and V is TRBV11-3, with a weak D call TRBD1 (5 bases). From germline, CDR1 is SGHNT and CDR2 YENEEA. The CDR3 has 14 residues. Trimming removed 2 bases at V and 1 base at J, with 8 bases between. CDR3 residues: CASSLRGQNTEAFF. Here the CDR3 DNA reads TGTGCCAGCAGCTTACGCGGACAGAACACTGAAGCTTTCTTT. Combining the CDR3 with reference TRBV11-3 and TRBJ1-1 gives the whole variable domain EAGVVQSPRYKIIEKKQPVAFWCNPISGHNTLYWYLQNLGQGPELLIRYENEEAVDDSQLPKDRFSAERLKGVDSTLKIQPAELGDSAVYLCASSLRGQNTEAFFGQGTRLTVV.

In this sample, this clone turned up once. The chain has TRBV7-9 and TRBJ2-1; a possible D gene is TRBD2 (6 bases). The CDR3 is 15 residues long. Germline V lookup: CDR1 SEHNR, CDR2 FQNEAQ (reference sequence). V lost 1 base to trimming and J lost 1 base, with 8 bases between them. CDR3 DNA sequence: TGTGCCAGCAGCTTAGTCGGAGGGTCCTACAATGAGCAGTTCTTC. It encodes CASSLVGGSYNEQFF.

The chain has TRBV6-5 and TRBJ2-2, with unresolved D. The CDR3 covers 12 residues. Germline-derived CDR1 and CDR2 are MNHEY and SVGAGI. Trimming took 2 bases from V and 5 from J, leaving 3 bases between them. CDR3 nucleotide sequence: TGTGCCAGCAGTTACCAGACCGGGGAGCTGTTTTTT. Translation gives CASSYQTGELFF.

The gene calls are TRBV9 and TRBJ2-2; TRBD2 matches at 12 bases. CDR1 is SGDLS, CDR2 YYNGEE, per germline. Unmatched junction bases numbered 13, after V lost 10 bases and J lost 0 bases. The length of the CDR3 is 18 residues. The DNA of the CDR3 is TGTGCCGTCGGACCCGTCGGACTAGCGGGATCGAACACCGGGGAGCTGTTTTTT. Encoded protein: CAVGPVGLAGSNTGELFF.

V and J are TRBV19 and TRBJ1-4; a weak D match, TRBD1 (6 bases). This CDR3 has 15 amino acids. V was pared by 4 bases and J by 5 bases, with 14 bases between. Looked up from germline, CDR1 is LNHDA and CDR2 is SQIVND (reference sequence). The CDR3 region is CASSNPRDTNEKLFF. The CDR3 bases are TGTGCCAGTAGTAACCCCAGGGACACCAATGAAAAACTGTTTTTT.

For the CDR3, the DNA is TGTGCCAGCAGCTTTCGGGCCGATACGCAGTATTTT. It encodes CASSFRADTQYF. The chain joins TRBV5-6 to TRBJ2-3; D unclear. Germline CDR1 is SGHDT and CDR2 is YYEEEE. V was clipped by 2 bases and J by 6 bases, with 7 bases between them. This CDR3 comprises 12 residues.

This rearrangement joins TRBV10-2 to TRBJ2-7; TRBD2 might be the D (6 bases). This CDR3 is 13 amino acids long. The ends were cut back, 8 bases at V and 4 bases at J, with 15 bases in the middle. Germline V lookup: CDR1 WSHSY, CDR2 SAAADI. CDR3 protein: CASLAGRGYEQYF. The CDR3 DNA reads TGCGCCAGCCTCGCGGGGCGCGGGTACGAGCAGTACTTC.

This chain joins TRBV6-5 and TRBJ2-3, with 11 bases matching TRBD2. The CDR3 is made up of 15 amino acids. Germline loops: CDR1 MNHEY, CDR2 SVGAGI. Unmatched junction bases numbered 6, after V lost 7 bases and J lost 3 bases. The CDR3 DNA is TGTGCCAGCACCATAGCGGGAGGGTTGACAGATACGCAGTATTTT. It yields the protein CASTIAGGLTDTQYF.

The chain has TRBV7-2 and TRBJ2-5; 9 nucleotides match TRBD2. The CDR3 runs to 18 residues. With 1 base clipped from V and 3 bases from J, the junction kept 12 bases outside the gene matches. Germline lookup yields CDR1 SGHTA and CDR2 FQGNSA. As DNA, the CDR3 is TGTGCCAGCAGCTTAGTAGGACTAGCGATCGGGGAAGAAGAGACCCAGTACTTC. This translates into CASSLVGLAIGEEETQYF.

CDR3 amino acids: CASSLVADNTEAFF. CDR3 DNA sequence: TGCGCCAGCAGCTTGGTGGCAGACAACACTGAAGCTTTCTTT. The J gene is TRBJ1-1, the V gene TRBV5-1; D is undetermined. V lost 0 bases to trimming and J lost 2 bases, with 8 bases between them. The CDR3 is made up of 14 amino acids. Germline V CDR1 and CDR2: SGHRS, YFSETQ.

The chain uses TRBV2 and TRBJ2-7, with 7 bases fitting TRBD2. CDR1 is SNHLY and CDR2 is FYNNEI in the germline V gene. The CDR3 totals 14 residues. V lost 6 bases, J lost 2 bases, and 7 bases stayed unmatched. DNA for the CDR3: TGTGCCAGCAGGGTCTCGGCGGGAGCCTACGAGCAGTACTTC. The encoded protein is CASRVSAGAYEQYF.

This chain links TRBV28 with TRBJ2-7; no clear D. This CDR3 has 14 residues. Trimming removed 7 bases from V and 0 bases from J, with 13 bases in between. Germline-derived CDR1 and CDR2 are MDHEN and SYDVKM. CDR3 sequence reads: CASTTPKGSYEQYF. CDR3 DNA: TGTGCCAGCACTACACCAAAGGGCTCCTACGAGCAGTACTTC.

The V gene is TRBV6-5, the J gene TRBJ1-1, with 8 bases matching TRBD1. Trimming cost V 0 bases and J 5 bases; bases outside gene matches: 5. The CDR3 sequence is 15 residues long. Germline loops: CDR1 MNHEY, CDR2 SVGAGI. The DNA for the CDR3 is TGTGCCAGCAGTTACTCACGGACAGGGAATACTGAAGCTTTCTTT. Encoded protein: CASSYSRTGNTEAFF.

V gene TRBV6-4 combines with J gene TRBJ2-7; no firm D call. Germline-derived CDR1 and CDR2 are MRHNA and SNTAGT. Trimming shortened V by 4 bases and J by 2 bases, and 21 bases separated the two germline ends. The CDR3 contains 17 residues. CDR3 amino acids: CASSAPGRSFPPYEQYF. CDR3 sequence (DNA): TGTGCCAGCAGTGCCCCAGGACGGTCATTTCCACCCTACGAGCAGTACTTC.

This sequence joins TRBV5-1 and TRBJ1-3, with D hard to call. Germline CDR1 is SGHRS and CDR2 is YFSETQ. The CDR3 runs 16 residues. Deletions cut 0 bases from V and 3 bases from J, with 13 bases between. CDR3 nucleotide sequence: TGCGCCAGCAGCTTGGAACACCTAGGTCTTGGAAACACCATATATTTT. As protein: CASSLEHLGLGNTIYF.

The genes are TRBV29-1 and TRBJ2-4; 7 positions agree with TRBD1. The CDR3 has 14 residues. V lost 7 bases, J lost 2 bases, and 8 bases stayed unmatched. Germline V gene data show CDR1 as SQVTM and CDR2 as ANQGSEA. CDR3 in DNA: TGCAGCGCCACAACAGGGGAATCCAAAAACATTCAGTACTTC. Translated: CSATTGESKNIQYF.